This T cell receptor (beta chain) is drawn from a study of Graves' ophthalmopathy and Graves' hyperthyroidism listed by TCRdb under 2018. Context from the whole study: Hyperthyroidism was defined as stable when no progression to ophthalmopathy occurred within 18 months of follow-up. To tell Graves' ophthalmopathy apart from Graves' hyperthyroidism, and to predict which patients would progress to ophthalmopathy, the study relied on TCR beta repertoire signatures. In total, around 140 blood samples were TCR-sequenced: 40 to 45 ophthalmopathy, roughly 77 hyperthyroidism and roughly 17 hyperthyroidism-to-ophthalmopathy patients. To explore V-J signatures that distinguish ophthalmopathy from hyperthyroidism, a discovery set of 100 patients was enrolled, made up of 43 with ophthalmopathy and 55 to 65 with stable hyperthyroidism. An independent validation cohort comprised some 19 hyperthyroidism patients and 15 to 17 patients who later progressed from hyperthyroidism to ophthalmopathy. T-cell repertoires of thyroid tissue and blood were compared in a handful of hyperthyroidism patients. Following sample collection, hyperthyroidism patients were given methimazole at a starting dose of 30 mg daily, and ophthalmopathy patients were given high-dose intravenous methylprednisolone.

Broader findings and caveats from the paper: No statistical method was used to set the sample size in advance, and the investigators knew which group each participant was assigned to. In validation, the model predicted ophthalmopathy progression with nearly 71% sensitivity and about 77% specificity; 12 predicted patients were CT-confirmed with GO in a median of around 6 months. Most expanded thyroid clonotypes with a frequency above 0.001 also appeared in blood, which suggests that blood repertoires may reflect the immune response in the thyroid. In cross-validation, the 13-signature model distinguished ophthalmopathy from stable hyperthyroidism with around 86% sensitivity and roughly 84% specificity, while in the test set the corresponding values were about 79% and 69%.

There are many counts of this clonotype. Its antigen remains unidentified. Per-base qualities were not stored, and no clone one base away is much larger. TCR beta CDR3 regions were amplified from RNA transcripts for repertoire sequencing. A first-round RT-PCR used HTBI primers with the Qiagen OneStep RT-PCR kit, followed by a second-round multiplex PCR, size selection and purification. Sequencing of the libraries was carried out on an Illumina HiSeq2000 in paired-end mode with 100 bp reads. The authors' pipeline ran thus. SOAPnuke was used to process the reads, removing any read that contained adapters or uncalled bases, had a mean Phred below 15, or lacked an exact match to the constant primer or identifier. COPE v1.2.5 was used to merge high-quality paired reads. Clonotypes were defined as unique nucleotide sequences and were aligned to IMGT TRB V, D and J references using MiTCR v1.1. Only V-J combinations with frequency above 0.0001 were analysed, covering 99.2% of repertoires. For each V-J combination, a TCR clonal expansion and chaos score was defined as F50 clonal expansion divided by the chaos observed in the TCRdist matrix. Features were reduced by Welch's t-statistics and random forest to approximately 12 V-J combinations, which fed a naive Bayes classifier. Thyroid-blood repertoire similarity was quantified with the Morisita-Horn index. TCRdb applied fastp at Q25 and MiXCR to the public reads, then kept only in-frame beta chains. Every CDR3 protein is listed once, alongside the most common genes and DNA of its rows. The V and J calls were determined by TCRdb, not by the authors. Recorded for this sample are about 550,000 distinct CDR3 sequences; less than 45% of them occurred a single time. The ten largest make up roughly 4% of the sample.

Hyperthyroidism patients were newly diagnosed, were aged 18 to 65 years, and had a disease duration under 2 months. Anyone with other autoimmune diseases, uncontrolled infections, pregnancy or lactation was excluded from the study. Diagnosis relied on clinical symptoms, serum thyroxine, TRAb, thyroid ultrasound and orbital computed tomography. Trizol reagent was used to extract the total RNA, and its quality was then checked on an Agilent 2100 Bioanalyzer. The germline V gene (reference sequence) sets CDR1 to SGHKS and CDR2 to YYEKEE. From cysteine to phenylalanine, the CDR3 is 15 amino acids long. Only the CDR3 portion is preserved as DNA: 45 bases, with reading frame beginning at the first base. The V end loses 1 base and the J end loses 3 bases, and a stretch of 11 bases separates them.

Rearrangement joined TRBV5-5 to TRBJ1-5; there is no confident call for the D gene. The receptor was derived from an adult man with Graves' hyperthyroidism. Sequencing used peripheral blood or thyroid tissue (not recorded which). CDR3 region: CASSLWRDFNQPQHF. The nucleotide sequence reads TGTGCCAGCAGCTTGTGGCGGGATTTCAATCAGCCCCAGCATTTT.